A single sample gave rise to the 8 T cell receptor beta chains below, sequenced in a study of blood T cell repertoires in COVID-19. Generated by immunoSEQ multiplex PCR, the TCRdb table keeps only in-frame clones and is missing some. There are more than 250,000 clones in the sample; 75% to 90% occur only once, and around 7.8% lies in the top ten. The sample taken for sequencing was peripheral blood. These receptor sequences come from a human donor in a cohort sampled during active COVID-19.

The rearrangement joins TRBV19 to TRBJ2-7, with 9 bases lining up with TRBD1. This CDR3 spans 14 amino acids. Unmatched junction bases numbered 3, after V lost 1 base and J lost 5 bases. The germline V gene encodes CDR1 LNHDA and CDR2 SQIVND (reference sequence). CDR3 coding DNA: TGTGCCAGTAGTATAGGGGACAGGGATAACGAGCAGTACTTC. Translated: CASSIGDRDNEQYF.

The V and J genes are TRBV5-4 and TRBJ2-2, with 9 bases that match TRBD2. Germline V lookup: CDR1 SGHNT, CDR2 YYREEE (reference sequence). V lost 3 bases and J lost 5; bases outside the gene matches: 8. This CDR3 contains 16 residues. The CDR3 region is CASSSPGLAATGELFF. Here the CDR3 DNA reads TGTGCCAGCAGCTCTCCGGGACTAGCAGCTACCGGGGAGCTGTTTTTT.

V is TRBV11-2 and J is TRBJ1-3; no firm D call. CDR3 length: 15 amino acids. In germline, CDR1 is SGHAT, CDR2 FQNNGV. With 5 bases removed from V and 0 bases from J, the gap between germline ends came to 11 bases. CDR3 bases: TGTGCCAGCAGCCCTAGCATGGTCTCTGGAAACACCATATATTTT. It specifies CASSPSMVSGNTIYF.

V and J are TRBV6-5 and TRBJ1-2; 7 bases match TRBD1. The germline CDR1 and CDR2 sequences are MNHEY and SVGAGI. Trimming cost V 4 bases and J 5 bases; bases outside gene matches: 13. The CDR3 loop spans 16 amino acids. The CDR3 reads CASSSVSTGRTYGYTF. CDR3 DNA sequence: TGTGCCAGCAGTTCGGTTTCGACAGGGAGAACTTATGGCTACACCTTC.

The chain joins TRBV3-1 (or the pseudogene TRBV3-2) to TRBJ1-2, with 10 bases fitting TRBD1. Losses at the gene ends were 4 bases for V and 6 bases for J; bases not matched to a gene: 8. This CDR3 is built from 15 residues. Germline values: CDR1 LGHDT, CDR2 YNNKEL (reference sequence). Here the CDR3 DNA reads TGTGCCAGCAGCCGTCGACAGGGGGCGGGGGATGGCTACACCTTC. This sequence encodes CASSRRQGAGDGYTF.

V gene TRBV5-1 combines with J gene TRBJ2-5, with 15 bases that match TRBD2. Germline V CDR1 and CDR2: SGHRS, YFSETQ. The CDR3 is made up of 17 amino acids. The ends lost 4 bases at V and 5 bases at J; junction bases unmatched: 9. The CDR3 is CASSHRTSGGAMETQYF. DNA for the CDR3: TGCGCCAGCAGCCACCGGACTAGCGGGGGGGCGATGGAGACCCAGTACTTC.

This chain connects TRBV4-1 to TRBJ2-3, with a tentative D call TRBD1 (6 bases). The germline V gene encodes CDR1 MGHRA and CDR2 YSYEKL. The CDR3 is 16 amino acids. V gave up 4 bases and J gave up 2 bases, with 16 bases separating them. This CDR3 is CASSRLQGFATDTQYF. CDR3 DNA sequence: TGCGCCAGCAGCCGTTTACAGGGATTCGCCACAGATACGCAGTATTTT.

This clone turned up a few times. The V gene is TRBV28, the J gene TRBJ1-1; a weak D match, TRBD1 (6 bases). The CDR3 sequence is 14 residues long. V lost 1 base to trimming and J lost 5 bases, with 11 bases between them. Germline V gives CDR1 MDHEN, CDR2 SYDVKM. Here the CDR3 DNA reads TGTGCCAGCAGTTTATTAGGGGGTAAGACTGAAGCTTTCTTT. This sequence encodes CASSLLGGKTEAFF.